A single sample gave rise to the 26 T cell receptor beta chains below, sequenced in a study of Graves' ophthalmopathy and Graves' hyperthyroidism. Amplified TCR beta CDR3 regions were obtained using RNA transcripts as template. RT-PCR with HTBI primers came first, then second-round multiplex PCR. MiXCR, applied by TCRdb to the multiplex PCR reads, yields one record per CDR3 protein. The data hold 900,000 to 1,200,000 distinct CDR3 sequences, with about two fifths observed a single time. Sequenced sample: peripheral blood or thyroid tissue (not recorded which). Every receptor here comes from an adult man with Graves' hyperthyroidism.

The CDR3 region is CASSPARRNTEAFF. The CDR3 DNA follows: TGTGCCAGCAGTCCGGCCCGGCGGAACACTGAAGCTTTCTTT. J is TRBJ1-1 and V is TRBV27, with D unclear. The CDR3 is 14 amino acids. Germline CDR1 MNHEY, CDR2 SMNVEV (reference sequence). The V gene lost 5 bases and the J gene lost 1 base, with 11 bases spanning the gap.

Here the CDR3 DNA reads TGTGCCAGTAGGGGGATCGACAGACCAAACACTGAAGCTTTCTTT. It encodes CASRGIDRPNTEAFF. The gene calls are TRBV19 and TRBJ1-1; TRBD1 is a possible D gene (5 bases). Trimming left V 6 bases short and J 2 bases short, with 16 bases between. The CDR3 spans 15 residues. Germline V gives CDR1 LNHDA, CDR2 SQIVND (reference sequence).

Only a few counts were recorded for this clonotype. The gene calls are TRBV7-9 and TRBJ2-6, with 10 positions matching TRBD1. CDR1 is SEHNR and CDR2 is FQNEAQ in the germline V gene (reference sequence). Trimming took 5 bases from V and 0 from J; bases not matched to a gene: 7. The CDR3 loop spans 18 amino acids. The CDR3 is CASSPGTGVFSGANVLTF. The CDR3 nucleotides read TGTGCCAGCAGCCCCGGGACAGGGGTTTTCTCTGGGGCCAACGTCCTGACTTTC.

This clonotype has ten or more counts. The chain recombines TRBV7-9 with TRBJ2-5, with TRBD1 matching 9 bases. Per germline, CDR1 SEHNR and CDR2 FQNEAQ (reference sequence). The J segment lost 5 bases and the V segment lost 5 bases, leaving 6 bases of the junction unmatched. The CDR3 is made up of 14 amino acids. The CDR3 bases are TGTGCCAGCAGCCAGGGGACAGGGATGGAGACCCAGTACTTC. Translation gives CASSQGTGMETQYF.

The J gene is TRBJ2-7, the V gene TRBV7-2; unclear D gene. The CDR3 is made up of 14 amino acids. The germline CDR1 and CDR2 sequences are SGHTA and FQGNSA. Trimming shortened V by 4 bases and J by 2 bases, and 12 bases separated the two germline ends. CDR3 bases: TGTGCCAGCAGCTCAGATGGACCCCCCTACGAGCAGTACTTC. Translation: CASSSDGPPYEQYF.

At least ten counts were recorded for this clonotype. The rearrangement joins TRBV2 to TRBJ2-2, with TRBD2 matching 7 bases. The CDR3 runs to 15 residues. Germline V gives CDR1 SNHLY, CDR2 FYNNEI. V shed 7 bases, J shed 7 bases, and the junction held 12 bases outside the gene matches. The DNA of the CDR3 is TGTGCCAGCAAGAAGGAGGGAGGGCCGGTCGGGGAGCTGTTTTTT. This translates into CASKKEGGPVGELFF.

V and J are TRBV4-3 and TRBJ2-7; 8 nucleotides align to TRBD2. The CDR3 consists of 15 residues. Germline trimming cut 4 bases from V and 6 bases from J; bases unmatched to any gene: 11. Germline V gene lookup returns CDR1 LGHNA and CDR2 YSLEER. The CDR3 region has the DNA TGCGCCAGCAGCCGCATAGCGGGGCTGGGTGGCGAGCAGTACTTC. It encodes CASSRIAGLGGEQYF.

The sample holds many counts of this clonotype. The junction departs from germline at one end; a sequencing error may be responsible. The V and J genes are TRBV20-1 and TRBJ2-5; D possibly corresponds to TRBD2 (5 bases). This CDR3 spans 12 amino acids. Germline assignment: CDR1 DFQATT and CDR2 SNEGSKA (reference sequence). The CDR3 region is CRARTPQETQYF. CDR3 sequence (DNA): TGCAGAGCTAGGACTCCCCAAGAGACCCAGTACTTC.

Concerning this clonotype itself: Relative to the germline gene, one junction end is altered; a read error may explain this. The rearrangement links TRBV6-6 to TRBJ1-2; D possibly corresponds to TRBD1 (6 bases). The CDR3 contains 13 residues. From germline, CDR1 is MNHNY and CDR2 SVGAGI (reference sequence). This chain's CDR3 is CASSVTGTYGHTF. CDR3 nucleotides: TGTGCCAGCAGTGTGACAGGAACCTATGGCCACACCTTC.

Remarks on this clonotype: A much more abundant neighbour one base away suggests this may be a read error. The CDR3 DNA follows: TGTGCCAGCAGCCATGGGACAGGGTCTTCCGAGCAGTACTTC. Amino acid sequence: CASSHGTGSSEQYF. The chain carries TRBV25-1 and TRBJ2-7; 9 bases are shared with TRBD1. CDR3 length equals 14 residues. Looked up from germline, CDR1 is MGHDK and CDR2 is SYGVNS. Germline trimming cut 6 bases from V and 6 bases from J; bases unmatched to any gene: 9.

This sequence joins TRBV5-1 and TRBJ2-7, with 14 nucleotides matching TRBD2. Germline V lookup: CDR1 SGHRS, CDR2 YFSETQ. With V trimmed by 4 bases and J by 3 bases, 6 bases remained unmatched. CDR3 size: 16 residues. Here the CDR3 DNA reads TGCGCCAGCAGCACCGGGACTAGCGGGGGTTACTACGAGCAGTACTTC. It translates to CASSTGTSGGYYEQYF.

The chain couples TRBV9 to TRBJ2-7; TRBD1 aligns across 10 bases. This CDR3 is 15 amino acids long. J lost 1 base, V lost 3 bases, and 4 bases had no gene match. Looked up from germline, CDR1 is SGDLS and CDR2 is YYNGEE. CDR3 coding DNA: TGTGCCAGCAGCGGCGGACAGGGGGTTTCCTACGAGCAGTACTTC. Translation: CASSGGQGVSYEQYF. The whole variable domain, remainder taken from reference TRBV9 and TRBJ2-7, is DSGVTQTPKHLITATGQRVTLRCSPRSGDLSVYWYQQSLDQGLQFLIQYYNGEERAKGNILERFSAQQFPDLHSELNLSSLELGDSALYFCASSGGQGVSYEQYFGPGTRLTVT.

This chain links TRBV29-1 with TRBJ1-5; D is unresolved. Per germline, CDR1 SQVTM and CDR2 ANQGSEA. The CDR3 covers 10 residues. Trimming took 8 bases from V and 5 from J, leaving 7 bases between them. The CDR3 is CSLRDQPQHF. For the CDR3, the DNA is TGCAGCTTACGGGATCAGCCCCAGCATTTT.

Turning to this clonotype: This could be a read error, since a much larger clone is one nucleotide away. The chain employs TRBV19 and TRBJ2-2; D is uncertain. Germline values: CDR1 LNHDA, CDR2 SQIVND (reference sequence). V lost 4 bases and J 3 bases, leaving 9 bases between the germline ends. This CDR3 is built from 14 residues. The CDR3 DNA is TGTGCCAGTAGTACGGGCAGATACACCGGGGAGCTGTTTTTT. Residues: CASSTGRYTGELFF. Full variable domain (outside the CDR3, taken from reference TRBV19 and TRBJ2-2): DGGITQSPKYLFRKEGQNVTLSCEQNLNHDAMYWYRQDPGQGLRLIYYSQIVNDFQKGDIAEGYSVSREKKESFPLTVTSAQKNPTAFYLCASSTGRYTGELFFGEGSRLTVL.

The table lists this clonotype with a few counts. This may come from a read error, since a much larger clone is one base off. The chain couples TRBV12-3 or TRBV12-4 to TRBJ1-4, with D hard to call. The CDR3 is 13 amino acids. The CDR3 is CASSLSGNGKLFF. CDR3 DNA: TGTGCCAGCAGTTTGAGCGGGAATGGAAAACTGTTTTTT.

This clonotype was seen only a few times. This chain connects TRBV7-2 to TRBJ1-4; D not resolved. Germline values: CDR1 SGHTA, CDR2 FQGNSA. This CDR3 comprises 16 residues. Trimming removed 1 base from V and 7 bases from J, with 16 bases in between. CDR3 nucleotide sequence: TGTGCCAGCAGCTTAGGTGGCCTTAGGTGGGGTGAAAAACTGTTTTTT. Translating gives CASSLGGLRWGEKLFF.

Ten or more counts support this clonotype. The V gene is TRBV15, the J gene TRBJ1-4; D is perhaps TRBD1 (5 bases). Germline V lookup: CDR1 LNHNV, CDR2 YYDKDF (reference sequence). This CDR3 is built from 15 residues. Trimming took 3 bases from V and 8 from J, leaving 16 bases between them. The CDR3 sequence is CATSSTGTFQEKLFF. The CDR3, as DNA: TGTGCCACCAGCAGCACCGGGACGTTCCAAGAAAAACTGTTTTTT. Combining the CDR3 with reference TRBV15 and TRBJ1-4 gives the whole variable domain DAMVIQNPRYQVTQFGKPVTLSCSQTLNHNVMYWYQQKSSQAPKLLFHYYDKDFNNEADTPDNFQSRRPNTSFCFLDIRSPGLGDTAMYLCATSSTGTFQEKLFFGSGTQLSVL.

This clonotype was found a few times. The rearrangement uses TRBV6-6 and TRBJ1-2; D uncertain. The CDR3 is made up of 12 amino acids. Germline V lookup: CDR1 MNHNY, CDR2 SVGAGI (reference sequence). Trimming left V 5 bases short and J 12 bases short, with 16 bases between. CDR3 residues: CASSNTPWADTF. DNA of the CDR3: TGTGCCAGCAGTAATACGCCCTGGGCGGACACCTTC.

A single count supports this clonotype. The junction differs from germline at one of its ends, possibly a read error. In DNA form, the CDR3 reads TGCGCCAGCAGCCAAGGGTCGGGGGCGAGTCCCTACGAGCAGTACTTC. Its protein is CASSQGSGASPYEQYF. V and J are TRBV7-8 and TRBJ2-7; either TRBD1 or TRBD2 may supply D (6 bases each). CDR3 length: 16 residues. CDR1 and CDR2 (germline): SGHVS, FQNEAQ.

The chain couples TRBV2 to TRBJ1-1; TRBD1 is a possible D gene (6 bases). The CDR3 spans 14 residues. In germline, CDR1 is SNHLY, CDR2 FYNNEI. Trimming removed 6 bases from V and 4 bases from J, with 15 bases in between. The CDR3 loop is CASSRDRGPTEAFF. The CDR3 DNA reads TGTGCCAGCAGCCGGGACCGGGGGCCCACTGAAGCTTTCTTT.

This clonotype was recorded at least ten times. This chain links TRBV29-1 with TRBJ2-7, with TRBD2 identical over 7 bases. V lost 4 bases and J lost 2; bases outside the gene matches: 5. The CDR3 has 13 residues. Germline V gives CDR1 SQVTM, CDR2 ANQGSEA. CDR3 DNA: TGCAGCGTTGGGGGGGGAGAGGCCTACGAGCAGTACTTC. This sequence encodes CSVGGGEAYEQYF.

About this clonotype itself: A clone one base away is much larger, so this may be a read error. V usage is TRBV6-5 and J usage is TRBJ1-1; 7 bases are a match to TRBD1. Germline V gives CDR1 MNHEY, CDR2 SVGAGI. The CDR3 sequence is 15 residues long. With V trimmed by 4 bases and J by 3 bases, 8 bases remained unmatched. The CDR3 DNA is TGTGCCAGCAGTTCACCGGGACAGATGGACACTGAAGCTTTCTTT. Amino acid sequence: CASSSPGQMDTEAFF.

The chain recombines TRBV11-1 with TRBJ1-1; D is ambiguous. The germline V gene has CDR1 SGHAT and CDR2 FQDESV (reference sequence). Trimming removed 8 bases from V and 0 bases from J, with 16 bases in between. The CDR3 has 15 amino acids. CDR3 DNA sequence: TGTGCCAGCTCGACGGCCGACCGGATGAACACTGAAGCTTTCTTT. Translating gives CASSTADRMNTEAFF. The whole variable domain, remainder taken from reference TRBV11-1 and TRBJ1-1, is EAEVAQSPRYKITEKSQAVAFWCDPISGHATLYWYRQILGQGPELLVQFQDESVVDDSQLPKDRFSAERLKGVDSTLKIQPAELGDSAMYLCASSTADRMNTEAFFGQGTRLTVV.

The chain carries TRBV19 and TRBJ2-7; 7 nucleotides match TRBD2. V shed 5 bases and J 2 bases; nucleotides not matched to a gene: 9. This CDR3 spans 15 amino acids. The germline V gene encodes CDR1 LNHDA and CDR2 SQIVND (reference sequence). The CDR3 DNA reads TGTGCCAGTAGTCCCCGGGAGGATTTTACCTACGAGCAGTACTTC. It translates to CASSPREDFTYEQYF.

Remarks on this clonotype: At one end the junction does not follow the germline gene, possibly because of a read error. This chain joins TRBV24-1 and TRBJ2-2; perhaps D is TRBD1 or TRBD2 (6 bases each). This CDR3 region has 16 residues. CDR1 is KGHDR and CDR2 is SFDVKD in the germline V gene. The CDR3 sequence: CASSLRGGQNTGELFF. The CDR3 DNA reads as TGTGCCAGCAGTTTGAGAGGGGGGCAGAACACCGGGGAGCTGTTTTTT.

This clonotype was recorded at least ten times. The rearrangement joins TRBV5-1 to TRBJ2-7; TRBD1 might be the D (6 bases). The CDR3 runs to 16 residues. The germline V gene has CDR1 SGHRS and CDR2 YFSETQ. Trimming removed 3 bases from V and 4 bases from J, with 20 bases in between. The CDR3 nucleotides read TGCGCCAGCAGCTCGAACGACAGGTACCCAACGTACGAGCAGTACTTC. Translated, it gives CASSSNDRYPTYEQYF.